Listed here are 25 T cell receptor beta chains from one sample, sequenced in a study of tumor-infiltrating lymphocytes in primary liver carcinoma. Total RNA (approximately 0.5 ug) served as template for TCR beta cDNA synthesis primed by a constant-region primer. Libraries for TCR beta were built through three nested multiplex PCR rounds, which together made up a slightly modified ARM-PCR procedure. PCR rounds one and two used TRBV1-TRBV30 forward primers with a C-beta reverse primer for 9 to 10 cycles each. TCRdb ran MiXCR on the multiplex PCR reads and lists one entry per CDR3 protein. The profile shows roughly 180,000 distinct CDR3 sequences, about 60% of them singletons. Blood RNA was derived from unsorted whole blood, and germline DNA was extracted too. The sequenced material came from peripheral blood. These receptors all stem from a man aged 35 to 55 with primary liver carcinoma and hepatitis B virus infection.

About this clonotype itself: The germline gene is not matched at one end of the junction; a read error may be the cause. J is TRBJ2-1 and V is TRBV4-2; weak D call: TRBD2 (5 bases). CDR3 length: 14 residues. The germline gives CDR1 LGHNA, CDR2 YNFKEQ. CDR3 sequence (DNA): TGTGCCAGCAGCCAAGTCCCGGGAATCGATGAGCGGTTCTTC. Its protein is CASSQVPGIDERFF.

The V call is TRBV5-1, the J call TRBJ2-7; 12 positions match TRBD2. CDR1 is SGHRS, CDR2 YFSETQ, per germline. This CDR3 spans 14 amino acids. V lost 1 base to trimming and J lost 4 bases; unmatched junction nucleotides: 0. CDR3 sequence (DNA): TGCGCCAGCAGCTTGACTAGCGGGGGGTACGAGCAGTACTTC. This translates into CASSLTSGGYEQYF.

As regards this clonotype: A much larger clone lies one base from this, so it may be a read error. This chain uses TRBV11-2 with TRBJ2-3, with D unclear. V lost 0 bases and J 4 bases, leaving 11 bases between the germline ends. The CDR3 is 15 amino acids. Looked up from germline, CDR1 is SGHAT and CDR2 is FQNNGV. The CDR3 region has the DNA TGTGCCAGCAGCTTAGACCGAGTGCCGCCAGATACGCAGTATTTT. Its protein is CASSLDRVPPDTQYF.

With regard to this clonotype: At one end, the junction sequence differs from germline, possibly due to a read error. The chain uses TRBV25-1 and TRBJ1-1, with a possible D match to TRBD1 (5 bases). The germline V gene has CDR1 MGHDK and CDR2 SYGVNS. There are 12 residues in the CDR3. CDR3 in DNA: TGTACCAGCACGGACAAGAGGGCTGAAGCTTTCTTT. This encodes CTSTDKRAEAFF.

For this clonotype: A junction boundary mismatches the germline segment, possibly from a read error. The chain links TRBV30 to TRBJ2-1, with a tentative D call TRBD2 (6 bases). The length of the CDR3 is 12 residues. Germline V gene lookup returns CDR1 GTSNPN and CDR2 SVGIG (reference sequence). The CDR3 DNA reads as TGTGTCTGGAGCCATCTGGAGGGTGAGCAGTTCTTC. Amino acid sequence: CVWSHLEGEQFF.

The genes are TRBV7-9 and TRBJ2-1; 8 bases match TRBD2. CDR3 length equals 14 residues. Germline V CDR1 and CDR2: SEHNR, FQNEAQ (reference sequence). Germline trimming cut 5 bases from V and 9 bases from J; bases unmatched to any gene: 9. The CDR3, as DNA: TGTGCCAGCAGCCTCGGACTAGCCGGGCCTGAGCAGTTCTTC. Translation gives CASSLGLAGPEQFF.

A remark on this clonotype: One end of the junction fails to match germline, which may point to a read error. V and J are TRBV11-2 and TRBJ2-2; 8 bases fit TRBD2. This CDR3 comprises 17 residues. Germline V gene sequence: CDR1 SGHAT, CDR2 FQNNGV. The CDR3 region has the DNA TGTGCCAGCAGCTTAGATACCCCCGGGACTAGAGCCGGGGAGTTGTTTTTT. Encoded protein: CASSLDTPGTRAGELFF. The whole variable domain, remainder taken from reference TRBV11-2 and TRBJ2-2, is EAGVAQSPRYKIIEKRQSVAFWCNPISGHATLYWYQQILGQGPKLLIQFQNNGVVDDSQLPKDRFSAERLKGVDSTLKIQPAKLEDSAVYLCASSLDTPGTRAGELFFGEGSRLTVL.

This clonotype was seen a handful of times. The rearrangement links TRBV29-1 to TRBJ2-6; D ambiguous. The CDR3 consists of 15 residues. Trimming shortened V by 0 bases and J by 0 bases, and 6 bases separated the two germline ends. Germline V gives CDR1 SQVTM, CDR2 ANQGSEA. The CDR3: CSVEEKASGANVLTF. The CDR3 nucleotides are TGCAGCGTTGAAGAGAAGGCCTCTGGGGCCAACGTCCTGACTTTC.

Turning to this clonotype: This may be a read error, as it is one base from a much larger clone. This rearrangement joins TRBV29-1 to TRBJ2-3; possible D gene TRBD2, 5 bases. This CDR3 is built from 13 residues. The germline V gene encodes CDR1 SQVTM and CDR2 ANQGSEA. Trimming removed 5 bases at V and 7 bases at J, with 16 bases between. The CDR3 protein is CSVPSRSSYTQYF. DNA for the CDR3: TGCAGCGTTCCTAGCAGGAGTTCGTATACGCAGTATTTT.

As concerns this clonotype: One end of the junction does not line up with germline, which may come from a read error. The CDR3 nucleotides are TGCGCCAGCAGCCAAATGGGACAGGGCTACGAGGAGTACTTC. Its protein product is CASSQMGQGYEEYF. This chain links TRBV4-1 with TRBJ2-7; 9 bases line up with TRBD1. Germline CDR1 is MGHRA and CDR2 is YSYEKL. The CDR3 is 14 amino acids.

For this clonotype: It is likely a read error, because the conserved phenylalanine at the end of the CDR3 is missing. CDR3 in amino acids: CASSLSGGTGTQYL. The CDR3 region has the DNA TGTGCCAGCAGCTTATCCGGGGGCACAGGTACGCAGTATTTG. The chain combines TRBV11-3 with TRBJ2-3; D is possibly TRBD1 or TRBD2 (6 bases each). The CDR3 consists of 14 residues. Looked up from germline, CDR1 is SGHNT and CDR2 is YENEEA.

The chain uses TRBV4-1 and TRBJ2-6; D might be TRBD1 or TRBD2, each matching 5 bases. Germline V lookup: CDR1 MGHRA, CDR2 YSYEKL. This CDR3 region has 18 residues. The V end lost 4 bases, the J end lost 0 bases, and 16 bases lay between the germline ends. This CDR3 reads CASSLRGTAYSGANVLTF. The CDR3 DNA follows: TGCGCCAGCAGCCTCCGGGGCACCGCCTACTCTGGGGCCAACGTCCTGACTTTC.

This clonotype was counted only a few times. This chain connects TRBV5-5 to TRBJ2-3; D may correspond to TRBD1 or TRBD2 (5 bases each). There are 15 residues in the CDR3. The germline V gene has CDR1 SGHKS and CDR2 YYEKEE (reference sequence). Trimming shortened V by 0 bases and J by 4 bases, and 12 bases separated the two germline ends. The DNA of the CDR3 is TGTGCCAGCAGCTTGGGGGGGAAGTCCGCAGATACGCAGTATTTT. Translation: CASSLGGKSADTQYF.

Concerning this clonotype itself: As the CDR3 is not closed by the conserved phenylalanine or tryptophan, this likely results from a read error. The rearrangement uses TRBV6-1 and TRBJ2-1, with D tentatively TRBD2 (6 bases). The V gene lost 1 base and the J gene lost 8 bases, with 18 bases spanning the gap. This CDR3 contains 16 residues. Germline CDR1 reads MNHNS; CDR2 reads SASEGT. The CDR3 sequence: CASSEGYGGTSYEQFL. CDR3 nucleotides: TGTGCCAGCAGTGAAGGATACGGGGGAACAAGCTATGAGCAGTTCCTC.

This clonotype was picked up many times. CDR3 residues: CASRRRGTSGNEQFF. CDR3 bases: TGTGCCAGCAGGCGTCGAGGGACTAGCGGGAATGAGCAGTTCTTC. This chain uses TRBV12-3 or TRBV12-4 with TRBJ2-1, with TRBD2 matching over 12 bases. This CDR3 is built from 15 residues. J was trimmed by 7 bases and V by 6 bases; bases with no gene match: 7.

Points on this clonotype: One base away lies a much larger clone, so this may be a sequencing read error. The V call is TRBV4-2, the J call TRBJ1-4; D is ambiguous. Germline V gene sequence: CDR1 LGHNA, CDR2 YNFKEQ. This CDR3 is built from 14 residues. V was clipped by 4 bases and J by 11 bases, with 17 bases between them. CDR3 nucleotide sequence: TGTGCCAGCAGCCCATGGAGCGTAGGAATCAAACTGTTTTTT. Translating it yields CASSPWSVGIKLFF.

In the case of this clonotype: The missing conserved phenylalanine or tryptophan at the end of this CDR3 makes a read error likely. It is unclear where the CDR3 begins or ends on the DNA, so no DNA is shown, and the CDR3 is as TCRdb lists it. The chain has TRBV11-2 and TRBJ2-2; whether TRBD2, the table's D call, matches the DNA was not checked. The CDR3 has 18 amino acids, counting both end residues. Germline assignment: CDR1 SGHAT and CDR2 FQNNGV. The CDR3 sequence: CASSLDIGLAAYTGELSL.

The chain couples TRBV6-5 to TRBJ2-7; 9 nucleotides line up with TRBD1. CDR3 size: 14 residues. The trim removed 2 bases at V and 6 bases at J, leaving 5 bases unmatched. Germline loops: CDR1 MNHEY, CDR2 SVGAGI. The CDR3 DNA reads TGTGCCAGCAGTTACCGGGACAGGGAGGGCGAGCAGTACTTC. Translated: CASSYRDREGEQYF.

Comments on this clonotype: Given a much more abundant clone one base away, this may be a read error. V gene TRBV11-3 combines with J gene TRBJ1-1; maybe TRBD1 (5 bases). V was cut by 8 bases and J by 2 bases, with 15 bases left in between. The CDR3 contains 14 residues. In germline, CDR1 is SGHNT, CDR2 YENEEA. The DNA of the CDR3 is TGTGCCAGCTGTCCCTGGGGGAGAAACACTGAAGCTTTCTTT. It yields the protein CASCPWGRNTEAFF.

With regard to this clonotype: The CDR3 does not end in the conserved phenylalanine or tryptophan, so this is likely a read error. The genes are TRBV11-2 and TRBJ2-1; 9 bases are shared with TRBD2. The CDR3 is made up of 17 amino acids. Germline V gene data show CDR1 as SGHAT and CDR2 as FQNNGV. The CDR3 protein is CARSSRPGTSFYNEQFL. The CDR3 region has the DNA TGTGCCCGCAGCTCTCGCCCCGGGACTAGCTTTTACAATGAGCAGTTCTTA.

This clonotype was picked up many times. V gene TRBV29-1 combines with J gene TRBJ1-1; D call uncertain. CDR1 is SQVTM, CDR2 ANQGSEA, per germline. Trimming removed 5 bases from V and 2 bases from J, with 9 bases in between. This CDR3 is built from 12 residues. The CDR3 sequence is CSVTFTNTEAFF. CDR3 bases: TGCAGCGTTACTTTCACCAACACTGAAGCTTTCTTT.

The chain recombines TRBV24-1 with TRBJ2-5, with 10 bases aligning to TRBD1. J lost 4 bases, V lost 4 bases, and 5 bases had no gene match. Germline V gene lookup returns CDR1 KGHDR and CDR2 SFDVKD. This CDR3 has 15 amino acids. The DNA of the CDR3 is TGTGCCACCAGTGACCTGGGACAGGGGCCAGAGACCCAGTACTTC. Protein sequence: CATSDLGQGPETQYF.

This clonotype was observed a few times. The gene calls are TRBV7-8 and TRBJ2-1; D call uncertain. There are 12 residues in the CDR3. Per germline, CDR1 SGHVS and CDR2 FQNEAQ. V was pared by 0 bases and J by 13 bases, with 10 bases between. CDR3 DNA: TGTGCCAGCAGCTTAGCGCAAACCTTACAGTTCTTC. Its translation: CASSLAQTLQFF.

Ten or more counts support this clonotype. The rearrangement uses TRBV6-5 and TRBJ2-1; weak D call: TRBD2 (5 bases). The V gene lost 2 bases and the J gene lost 8 bases, with 7 bases spanning the gap. In germline, CDR1 is MNHEY, CDR2 SVGAGI. This CDR3 has 12 amino acids. CDR3 in amino acids: CASSYVGDEQFF. DNA for the CDR3: TGTGCCAGCAGTTACGTCGGGGATGAGCAGTTCTTC.

The gene calls are TRBV21-1 and TRBJ2-2; the DNA was not used to check the table's D call, TRBD2. TRBV21-1 is described as a pseudogene. The CDR3 extends over 17 amino acids. Here the CDR3 DNA reads TGTGCCAGCAGCGACCCTGGACTAGCGGGGAACACCGGGGAGCTGCTTTTT. Protein product: CASSDPGLAGNTGELLF.